The subject of this entry is one T cell receptor (beta chain). Libraries were prepared by immunoSEQ multiplex PCR; TCRdb keeps only in-frame clonotypes and omits some of them. The sample lists roughly 80,000 clones; about 90% were seen once. The sample belongs to a study of OX40 agonist ivuxolimab in advanced cancers. Study-wide background: Patients were roughly 83% male with ages roughly 20 to 80, mean roughly 64.

Systemic immunosuppression or autoimmune disease history was grounds to exclude patients. Trimming cost V 2 bases and J 5 bases, with 12 bases left between them. This CDR3 is built from 14 residues. Looked up from germline, CDR1 is MNHEY and CDR2 is SVGAGI. This clonotype was obtained from an adult with an advanced solid tumor such as melanoma, head and neck, liver or kidney cancer. Source: CD4+ or CD8+ T cells sorted from blood, taken in a trial of the OX40 agonist ivuxolimab. This rearrangement joins TRBV6-5 to TRBJ1-2, with D tentatively TRBD1 (6 bases). The CDR3 here is CASSYNRGLYGYTF. CDR3 sequence (DNA): TGTGCCAGCAGTTACAACCGGGGGCTGTATGGCTACACCTTC.